A single sample gave rise to the 28 T cell receptor beta chains below, sequenced in a study of beta chain features in type 1 diabetes. No antigen has been assigned to these receptors. The sequenced template was cDNA made from the entire isolated RNA. Assay: immunoSEQ multiplex PCR; the TCRdb copy retains only in-frame clones and omits some. The sample has about 27,000 clones; approximately 55% are singletons. Overall study findings and caveats: Researchers report that Type 1 diabetes patients had moderately but significantly shorter TCRB CDR3s across all four CD4+ subsets.

Sequences were obtained from Tregs from blood. These receptors were obtained from a woman younger than 35 with type 1 diabetes.

This sequence joins TRBV6-6 and TRBJ2-6; D tentatively reads TRBD1 or TRBD2 (7 bases each). Per germline, CDR1 MNHNY and CDR2 SVGAGI (reference sequence). Trimming removed 4 bases at V and 3 bases at J, with 13 bases between. The CDR3 has 16 residues. The CDR3 loop is CASSFSGGVGANVLTF. CDR3 DNA: TGTGCCAGCAGTTTCTCAGGGGGGGTTGGGGCCAACGTCCTGACTTTC.

The gene calls are TRBV19 and TRBJ2-1, with TRBD2 matching 15 bases. The CDR3 is made up of 17 amino acids. The J segment lost 12 bases and the V segment lost 0 bases, leaving 9 bases of the junction unmatched. Germline V gives CDR1 LNHDA, CDR2 SQIVND (reference sequence). The CDR3 DNA sequence: TGTGCCAGTAGTATAGAGATTGGGACTAGCGGGAGGTACGTGCAGTTCTTC. This encodes CASSIEIGTSGRYVQFF.

The chain links TRBV7-9 to TRBJ2-2; a possible D gene is TRBD2 (5 bases). The CDR3 extends over 13 amino acids. V was shortened by 2 bases and J by 5 bases, with 6 bases between the two germline ends. Germline assignment: CDR1 SEHNR and CDR2 FQNEAQ (reference sequence). The CDR3 loop is CASSLRGTGELFF. The CDR3 DNA follows: TGTGCCAGCAGCTTACGGGGAACCGGGGAGCTGTTTTTT.

V is TRBV2 and J is TRBJ2-2; D might be TRBD2 (6 bases). Trimming stripped 8 bases from V and 13 bases from J, with 20 bases between. CDR3 length: 13 amino acids. Looked up from germline, CDR1 is SNHLY and CDR2 is FYNNEI. CDR3 nucleotide sequence: TGTGCCAGCCGACAAGGAGAGGGAGCGGGGCTGTTTTTT. Encoded protein: CASRQGEGAGLFF. The full variable domain, its missing parts supplied by reference TRBV2 and TRBJ2-2, is EPEVTQTPSHQVTQMGQEVILRCVPISNHLYFYWYRQILGQKVEFLVSFYNNEISEKSEIFDDQFSVERPDGSNFTLKIRSTKLEDSAMYFCASRQGEGAGLFFGEGSRLTVL.

This clone came up a few times. CDR3 sequence: CASSWSGAGTEAFF. The CDR3 DNA is TGTGCCAGCAGTTGGAGCGGGGCAGGTACTGAAGCTTTCTTT. The chain couples TRBV27 to TRBJ1-1; tentative D call: TRBD1 (5 bases). Trimming removed 4 bases at V and 5 bases at J, with 14 bases between. CDR1 is MNHEY, CDR2 SMNVEV, per germline (reference sequence). The CDR3 is made up of 14 amino acids.

The chain is built from TRBV27 and TRBJ2-6, with D possibly matching TRBD2 (6 bases). Germline assignment: CDR1 MNHEY and CDR2 SMNVEV (reference sequence). This CDR3 region has 15 residues. Trimming pared 6 bases from V and 1 base from J, leaving 10 bases between. CDR3 in amino acids: CASSPRGSGANVLTF. CDR3 in DNA: TGTGCCAGCAGCCCACGGGGGTCTGGGGCCAACGTCCTGACTTTC.

The CDR3, as DNA: TGTGCCAGCAGCTCCCCGAAAAAACTCGAAGAGACCCAGTACTTC. Translated: CASSSPKKLEETQYF. The gene calls are TRBV7-2 and TRBJ2-5; no clear D. The ends were cut back, 4 bases at V and 3 bases at J, with 15 bases in the middle. Per the germline V gene, CDR1 is SGHTA and CDR2 is FQGNSA. This CDR3 has 15 residues. Filled out from reference TRBV7-2 and TRBJ2-5, the complete variable domain reads GAGVSQSPSNKVTEKGKDVELRCDPISGHTALYWYRQSLGQGLEFLIYFQGNSAPDKSGLPSDRFSAERTGGSVSTLTIQRTQQEDSAVYLCASSSPKKLEETQYFGPGTRLLVL.

This clone showed up just once. The chain carries TRBV5-6 and TRBJ2-5, with 7 bases identical to TRBD2. Germline assignment: CDR1 SGHDT and CDR2 YYEEEE. V lost 4 bases and J lost 7; bases outside the gene matches: 13. This CDR3 has 15 residues. CDR3 in DNA: TGTGCCAGCAGCCCCCGAGGAGCGGGGATGGGGACCCAGTACTTC. It yields the protein CASSPRGAGMGTQYF.

This clone has a handful of counts. The genes are TRBV23-1 and TRBJ2-7; D might be TRBD2 (5 bases). TRBV23-1 carries the ORF label, with uncertain function. The CDR3 is made up of 16 amino acids. Trimming left V 10 bases short and J 2 bases short, with 24 bases between. CDR3 DNA sequence: TGCGCCACTCCCGGGGTTCCCCCGCGGGCCCCCTACGAGCAGTACGTC. Protein sequence: CATPGVPPRAPYEQYV.

CDR3 sequence: CASSLLTGAHYEQYF. Here the CDR3 DNA reads TGCGCCAGCAGCCTCCTGACAGGAGCCCATTACGAGCAGTACTTC. The chain carries TRBV5-1 and TRBJ2-7, with D possibly matching TRBD1 (6 bases). The CDR3 totals 15 residues. Between the trimmed V and J ends, which lost 4 bases and 4 bases, there was a span of 18 bases. The V gene's germline CDR1 is SGHRS and CDR2 YFSETQ.

The sample holds a few counts of this clone. V gene TRBV27 combines with J gene TRBJ2-5; unclear D gene. V gave up 3 bases and J gave up 2 bases, with 10 bases separating them. Germline CDR1 MNHEY, CDR2 SMNVEV (reference sequence). The CDR3 loop spans 14 amino acids. The CDR3 sequence: CASSFTPKQETQYF. CDR3 nucleotides: TGTGCCAGCAGTTTTACCCCTAAGCAAGAGACCCAGTACTTC.

This rearrangement joins TRBV19 to TRBJ1-4; TRBD1 agrees at 8 bases. Germline CDR1 is LNHDA and CDR2 is SQIVND (reference sequence). V lost 1 base to trimming and J lost 8 bases; unmatched junction nucleotides: 9. The length of the CDR3 is 16 residues. The CDR3 DNA sequence: TGTGCCAGTAGTATAGGCCCGGGACAGGCCAGAGAAAAACTGTTTTTT. Residues: CASSIGPGQAREKLFF.

This chain uses TRBV7-2 with TRBJ2-1; TRBD2 agrees at 7 bases. The CDR3 covers 15 residues. V was clipped by 2 bases and J by 7 bases; unmatched bases: 8. Looked up from germline, CDR1 is SGHTA and CDR2 is FQGNSA. CDR3 bases: TGTGCCAGCAGCTTAAGTGGGGCTAGCGGAAATGAGCAGTTCTTC. Its protein is CASSLSGASGNEQFF.

This clone occurred once. The chain has TRBV7-2 and TRBJ1-1; the D gene is possibly TRBD1 (6 bases). Trimming pared 4 bases from V and 1 base from J, leaving 7 bases between. Germline V gene data show CDR1 as SGHTA and CDR2 as FQGNSA. The CDR3 extends over 13 amino acids. The CDR3: CASSWGQNTEAFF. CDR3 sequence (DNA): TGTGCCAGCAGCTGGGGACAGAACACTGAAGCTTTCTTT.

The chain links TRBV15 to TRBJ2-1, with 8 nucleotides matching TRBD2. There are 16 residues in the CDR3. Germline lookup yields CDR1 LNHNV and CDR2 YYDKDF (reference sequence). V trimming: 4 bases; J trimming: 0 bases; junction bases outside the gene matches: 5. CDR3 sequence (DNA): TGTGCCACCAGCAAACCGAGCGGGGGCTCCTACAATGAGCAGTTCTTC. It specifies CATSKPSGGSYNEQFF.

The gene calls are TRBV18 and TRBJ2-1; 7 bases agree with TRBD1. Germline CDR1 reads KGHSH; CDR2 reads LQKENI. This CDR3 spans 15 amino acids. Trimming at V came to 3 bases and at J to 2 bases, leaving 4 bases not matched to a gene. The CDR3 nucleotides read TGTGCCAGCTCACCTCCCGGGACAGCCTACAATGAGCAGTTCTTC. It translates to CASSPPGTAYNEQFF.

The chain is built from TRBV7-2 and TRBJ1-2; 9 nucleotides agree with TRBD1. The germline V gene has CDR1 SGHTA and CDR2 FQGNSA. J was trimmed by 6 bases and V by 6 bases; bases with no gene match: 8. The CDR3 is made up of 14 amino acids. CDR3 loop: CASSRWGQGDGYTF. CDR3 coding DNA: TGTGCCAGCAGTAGGTGGGGACAGGGAGATGGCTACACCTTC.

The chain combines TRBV28 with TRBJ2-7, with TRBD2 matching 9 bases. This CDR3 region has 14 residues. V gave up 8 bases and J gave up 1 base; unmatched junction bases: 6. Germline values: CDR1 MDHEN, CDR2 SYDVKM. For the CDR3, the DNA is TGTGCCAGCCGAAATAGCGGGAGTTCCTACGAGCAGTACTTC. Amino acid sequence: CASRNSGSSYEQYF. The full variable domain, its missing parts supplied by reference TRBV28 and TRBJ2-7, is DVKVTQSSRYLVKRTGEKVFLECVQDMDHENMFWYRQDPGLGLRLIYFSYDVKMKEKGDIPEGYSVSREKKERFSLILESASTNQTSMYLCASRNSGSSYEQYFGPGTRLTVT.

This clone was counted a few times. V and J are TRBV6-6 and TRBJ1-5; D is possibly TRBD1 (5 bases). Trimming took 8 bases from V and 9 from J, leaving 20 bases between them. CDR3 length: 14 residues. Per germline, CDR1 MNHNY and CDR2 SVGAGI (reference sequence). The CDR3 reads CASLDTGGGRPQHF. Written as DNA, the CDR3 is TGTGCCAGCCTCGACACGGGGGGAGGAAGGCCCCAGCATTTT.

V gene TRBV11-3 combines with J gene TRBJ1-1, with TRBD1 as a possible D gene (6 bases). The germline V gene encodes CDR1 SGHNT and CDR2 YENEEA. The CDR3 sequence is 14 residues long. Trimming removed 1 base from V and 4 bases from J, with 10 bases in between. The CDR3 coding sequence is TGTGCCAGCAGCTTAGTAGGCAGGGGCACTGAAGCTTTCTTT. This sequence encodes CASSLVGRGTEAFF.

The V call is TRBV28, the J call TRBJ2-3, with a weak D call TRBD1 (7 bases). Germline V gives CDR1 MDHEN, CDR2 SYDVKM. Trimming removed 5 bases from V and 1 base from J, with 13 bases in between. This CDR3 spans 15 amino acids. The chain's CDR3 is CASSPGGSGTDTQYF. CDR3 sequence (DNA): TGTGCCAGCAGTCCAGGGGGGAGCGGCACAGATACGCAGTATTTT. Full variable domain (rest looked up from reference TRBV28 and TRBJ2-3): DVKVTQSSRYLVKRTGEKVFLECVQDMDHENMFWYRQDPGLGLRLIYFSYDVKMKEKGDIPEGYSVSREKKERFSLILESASTNQTSMYLCASSPGGSGTDTQYFGPGTRLTVL.

In its sample, this clone was seen a few times. V gene TRBV28 combines with J gene TRBJ2-7, with 12 nucleotides matching TRBD1. The CDR3 covers 13 residues. V dropped 6 bases and J dropped 8; count of bases not matched to a gene: 5. Per the germline V gene, CDR1 is MDHEN and CDR2 is SYDVKM. CDR3 region: CASSSGQGAKQYV. CDR3 bases: TGTGCCAGCAGCTCGGGACAGGGGGCCAAGCAGTACGTC.

The sample holds a few counts of this clone. V and J are TRBV19 and TRBJ1-2; D call uncertain. Germline assignment: CDR1 LNHDA and CDR2 SQIVND (reference sequence). V gave up 5 bases and J gave up 2 bases, with 9 bases separating them. The length of the CDR3 is 13 residues. For the CDR3, the DNA is TGTGCCAGTAGTTTACACGTAAACTATGGCTACACCTTC. Its translation is CASSLHVNYGYTF.

Only a few counts were recorded for this clone. The rearrangement links TRBV5-4 to TRBJ2-1, with D maybe TRBD1 (6 bases). The length of the CDR3 is 15 residues. Trimming pared 0 bases from V and 1 base from J, leaving 8 bases between. Per germline, CDR1 SGHNT and CDR2 YYREEE (reference sequence). The CDR3 spells CASSLDRESYNEQFF. The CDR3, as DNA: TGTGCCAGCAGCTTGGACAGGGAATCCTACAATGAGCAGTTCTTC. Looking up the rest from reference TRBV5-4 and TRBJ2-1 gives the full variable domain: ETGVTQSPTHLIKTRGQQVTLRCSSQSGHNTVSWYQQALGQGPQFIFQYYREEENGRGNFPPRFSGLQFPNYSSELNVNALELDDSALYLCASSLDRESYNEQFFGPGTRLTVL.

The chain uses TRBV6-5 and TRBJ2-7; perhaps TRBD1 as D (6 bases). The V gene's germline CDR1 is MNHEY and CDR2 SVGAGI. The CDR3 sequence is 15 residues long. The V gene lost 6 bases and the J gene lost 0 bases, with 15 bases spanning the gap. The CDR3 DNA reads TGTGCCAGCAGCCTCAAATCGACAGGCTCCTACGAGCAGTACTTC. This translates into CASSLKSTGSYEQYF.

The chain carries TRBV6-6 and TRBJ2-2; perhaps TRBD1 as D (6 bases). Germline CDR1 and CDR2: MNHNY and SVGAGI (reference sequence). CDR3 length: 14 amino acids. Trimming removed 4 bases at V and 6 bases at J, with 12 bases between. CDR3 nucleotide sequence: TGTGCCAGCAGTTTCGACAGGATGTCCGGGGAGCTGTTTTTT. Its protein is CASSFDRMSGELFF.

This clone was picked up a small number of times. The chain combines TRBV6-5 with TRBJ1-2, with 11 bases matching TRBD1. Germline values: CDR1 MNHEY, CDR2 SVGAGI. V was pared by 8 bases and J by 2 bases, with 4 bases of the junction left unmatched. The CDR3 extends over 14 amino acids. CDR3 bases: TGTGCCAGCGGTGGGACAGGGGGAAACTATGGCTACACCTTC. It codes for CASGGTGGNYGYTF.

V gene TRBV10-2 combines with J gene TRBJ2-6; D not certain. The CDR3 has 15 residues. CDR1 is WSHSY and CDR2 is SAAADI in the germline V gene. V lost 5 bases, J lost 0 bases, and 8 bases lay in between. CDR3 in amino acids: CASSPQSSGANVLTF. As DNA, the CDR3 is TGCGCCAGCAGTCCACAGAGCTCTGGGGCCAACGTCCTGACTTTC.